These 30 T cell receptor beta chains came from one sample sequenced in a study of untreated major depressive disorder. Libraries were prepared by immunoSEQ multiplex PCR; TCRdb keeps only in-frame clonotypes and omits some of them. Found here are 15,000 to 20,000 clones, 85% to 90% of them singletons; the top ten hold about 0.8%. Sequencing was carried out using CD4+ T cells from PBMCs. Receptors originate from a woman in her twenties or thirties in good health.

This clone was observed a few times. The V and J genes are TRBV9 and TRBJ2-7; 13 bases map to TRBD2. The germline V gene has CDR1 SGDLS and CDR2 YYNGEE. V was pared by 4 bases and J by 4 bases, with 5 bases of the junction left unmatched. The CDR3 totals 15 residues. The CDR3 here is CASSPGLAGIYEQYF. The CDR3 DNA follows: TGTGCCAGCAGCCCGGGACTAGCGGGAATTTACGAGCAGTACTTC.

The count of this clone is one. The chain uses TRBV5-6 and TRBJ2-7; 7 bases are shared with TRBD2. The CDR3 contains 15 residues. The J segment lost 3 bases and the V segment lost 0 bases, leaving 6 bases of the junction unmatched. The germline gives CDR1 SGHDT, CDR2 YYEEEE. In nucleotides, the CDR3 is TGTGCCAGCAGCTTGGCGCCTAGCGGTGGCTACGAGCAGTACTTC. It codes for CASSLAPSGGYEQYF.

The V gene is TRBV7-8, the J gene TRBJ2-5; D is perhaps TRBD2 (6 bases). Trimming cost V 5 bases and J 2 bases, with 15 bases left between them. The length of the CDR3 is 15 residues. Germline CDR1 SGHVS, CDR2 FQNEAQ. As DNA, the CDR3 is TGTGCCAGCAGCCTTAAGCGGGTCCTTCAAGAGACCCAGTACTTC. This codes for CASSLKRVLQETQYF. Based on the CDR3 plus reference TRBV7-8 and TRBJ2-5, the full variable domain is GAGVSQSPRYKVAKRGQDVALRCDPISGHVSLFWYQQALGQGPEFLTYFQNEAQLDKSGLPSDRFFAERPEGSVSTLKIQRTQQEDSAVYLCASSLKRVLQETQYFGPGTRLLVL.

The J gene is TRBJ2-7, the V gene TRBV11-2, with D hard to call. Germline-derived CDR1 and CDR2 are SGHAT and FQNNGV. V lost 1 base, J lost 2 bases, and 15 bases lay in between. The CDR3 is made up of 16 amino acids. The CDR3 bases are TGTGCCAGCAGCTTAGTCTCAGGATGGGAAACCTACGAGCAGTACTTC. It specifies CASSLVSGWETYEQYF.

The CDR3 protein is CAWSAPGLAVNEQFF. The CDR3, as DNA: TGTGCCTGGAGTGCACCGGGACTAGCGGTTAATGAGCAGTTCTTC. The chain has TRBV30 and TRBJ2-1; 11 positions agree with TRBD2. This CDR3 region has 15 residues. With V trimmed by 1 base and J by 7 bases, 6 bases remained unmatched. Germline V lookup: CDR1 GTSNPN, CDR2 SVGIG (reference sequence).

CDR3 nucleotides: TGTGCCAGCTCAGCCGGGACAGGGGGCGCGGAGACCCAGTACTTC. Residues: CASSAGTGGAETQYF. The gene calls are TRBV18 and TRBJ2-5, with 12 bases lining up with TRBD1. J was trimmed by 5 bases and V by 5 bases; bases with no gene match: 6. This CDR3 comprises 15 residues. CDR1 is KGHSH, CDR2 LQKENI, per germline. The variable domain in full, completed from reference TRBV18 and TRBJ2-5, reads NAGVMQNPRHLVRRRGQEARLRCSPMKGHSHVYWYRQLPEEGLKFMVYLQKENIIDESGMPKERFSAEFPKEGPSILRIQQVVRGDSAAYFCASSAGTGGAETQYFGPGTRLLVL.

The rearrangement uses TRBV7-4 and TRBJ2-5, with 10 nucleotides matching TRBD1. Trimming at V came to 5 bases and at J to 6 bases, leaving 15 bases not matched to a gene. Germline V gene data show CDR1 as SGHVT and CDR2 as SQSDAQ. The CDR3 is made up of 17 amino acids. The CDR3, as DNA: TGTGCCAGCAGCCACAAACTAGAGACAGGGGGCCAGAAGACCCAGTACTTC. The encoded protein is CASSHKLETGGQKTQYF. Drawing the rest from reference TRBV7-4 and TRBJ2-5, the complete variable domain is GAGVSQSPRYKVAKRGRDVALRCDSISGHVTLYWYRQTLGQGSEVLTYSQSDAQRDKSGRPSGRFSAERPERSVSTLKIQRTEQGDSAVYLCASSHKLETGGQKTQYFGPGTRLLVL.

The J gene is TRBJ1-1, the V gene TRBV11-2, with D unclear. This CDR3 comprises 14 residues. In germline, CDR1 is SGHAT, CDR2 FQNNGV. Trimming removed 5 bases at V and 4 bases at J, with 14 bases between. CDR3 sequence (DNA): TGTGCCAGCAGCCCACTCGACGAGCTCACTGAAGCTTTCTTT. Its translation: CASSPLDELTEAFF.

CDR3 in DNA: TGTGCCAGCAGTCGTTCCGGGACAGACTATGGCTACACCTTC. Translation: CASSRSGTDYGYTF. This sequence joins TRBV2 and TRBJ1-2, with 7 bases aligning to TRBD1. Germline-derived CDR1 and CDR2 are SNHLY and FYNNEI. V shed 5 bases and J 3 bases; nucleotides not matched to a gene: 6. CDR3 size: 14 residues.

V and J are TRBV5-8 and TRBJ2-4; 11 bases line up with TRBD1. The V gene end was trimmed by 3 bases and the J gene end by 6 bases; junction bases not matched to a gene: 8. Germline-derived CDR1 and CDR2 are SGHTS and YDEGEE. This CDR3 spans 16 amino acids. The CDR3 loop reads CASSSRTGGLLNIQYF. In DNA form, the CDR3 reads TGTGCCAGCAGCTCCCGGACAGGGGGCCTCTTAAACATTCAGTACTTC. Complete variable domain (other parts from reference TRBV5-8 and TRBJ2-4): EAGVTQSPTHLIKTRGQQATLRCSPISGHTSVYWYQQALGLGLQFLLWYDEGEERNRGNFPPRFSGRQFPNYSSELNVNALELEDSALYLCASSSRTGGLLNIQYFGAGTRLSVL.

This sequence joins TRBV6-6 and TRBJ1-2; D might be TRBD1 (5 bases). V was cut by 7 bases and J by 6 bases, with 18 bases left in between. The CDR3 extends over 14 amino acids. Germline loops: CDR1 MNHNY, CDR2 SVGAGI (reference sequence). As DNA, the CDR3 is TGTGCCAGCATTGGCCTACGGGACGCCAATGGCTACACCTTC. This codes for CASIGLRDANGYTF.

The rearrangement uses TRBV28 and TRBJ2-5; the match to TRBD2 covers 11 bases. CDR3 length: 17 residues. Trimming at V came to 5 bases and at J to 6 bases, leaving 14 bases not matched to a gene. Germline V gives CDR1 MDHEN, CDR2 SYDVKM. This CDR3 is CASSPQLAGGGRKTQYF. The CDR3 region has the DNA TGTGCCAGCAGTCCTCAATTAGCGGGAGGGGGTAGGAAGACCCAGTACTTC.

The chain links TRBV29-1 to TRBJ2-2, with D unclear. The germline V gene has CDR1 SQVTM and CDR2 ANQGSEA. V gave up 6 bases and J gave up 3 bases, with 14 bases separating them. The length of the CDR3 is 14 residues. Written as DNA, the CDR3 is TGCAGCGTCGCTCCCTGGCAGGACACCGGGGAGCTGTTTTTT. Translating it yields CSVAPWQDTGELFF.

V gene TRBV11-1 combines with J gene TRBJ2-5; D gene uncertain. CDR1 is SGHAT and CDR2 is FQDESV in the germline V gene (reference sequence). V dropped 1 base and J dropped 2 bases, with 8 bases sitting between them. There are 14 residues in the CDR3. CDR3 amino acids: CASSLGGTQETQYF. DNA for the CDR3: TGTGCCAGCAGCTTAGGAGGTACTCAAGAGACCCAGTACTTC.

This clone has more than one count but fewer than ten. This CDR3 is CASSLGSGTGVSKGYTF. DNA for the CDR3: TGTGCCAGCAGCTTGGGCTCCGGGACAGGGGTGTCAAAGGGCTACACCTTC. The chain joins TRBV7-8 to TRBJ1-2; 10 bases map to TRBD1. J was trimmed by 8 bases and V by 3 bases; bases with no gene match: 15. This CDR3 comprises 17 residues. In germline, CDR1 is SGHVS, CDR2 FQNEAQ.

This chain connects TRBV27 to TRBJ2-2; possibly TRBD2 for D (6 bases). Germline assignment: CDR1 MNHEY and CDR2 SMNVEV (reference sequence). Trimming took 4 bases from V and 5 from J, leaving 17 bases between them. This CDR3 comprises 16 residues. The CDR3 DNA is TGTGCCAGCAGTTCCTACATTCTGGCGGGGACCGGGGAGCTGTTTTTT. It codes for CASSSYILAGTGELFF.

The chain has TRBV27 and TRBJ1-3; D might be TRBD1 (5 bases). Per germline, CDR1 MNHEY and CDR2 SMNVEV (reference sequence). The CDR3 has 14 residues. With 2 bases removed from V and 2 bases from J, the gap between germline ends came to 7 bases. The CDR3 DNA is TGTGCCAGCAGTTTACAGGGAACTGGAAACACCATATATTTT. It encodes CASSLQGTGNTIYF.

The chain recombines TRBV11-3 with TRBJ2-7; 8 bases are shared with TRBD1. Per the germline V gene, CDR1 is SGHNT and CDR2 is YENEEA. V shed 5 bases and J 3 bases; nucleotides not matched to a gene: 15. There are 17 residues in the CDR3. CDR3 region: CASSPQSTGTGRYEQYF. For the CDR3, the DNA is TGTGCCAGCAGCCCACAATCCACCGGGACAGGTCGCTACGAGCAGTACTTC.

The rearrangement joins TRBV5-6 to TRBJ1-4; 11 bases are a match to TRBD1. V shed 4 bases, J shed 3 bases, and the junction held 5 bases outside the gene matches. Germline values: CDR1 SGHDT, CDR2 YYEEEE. The CDR3 is 16 residues long. As DNA, the CDR3 is TGTGCCAGCAGCCCGGGACAGGGGGGAGCTAATGAAAAACTGTTTTTT. Its translation: CASSPGQGGANEKLFF.

The chain joins TRBV9 to TRBJ2-1; D unclear. V was cut by 4 bases and J by 7 bases, with 6 bases left in between. This CDR3 has 11 residues. The germline V gene encodes CDR1 SGDLS and CDR2 YYNGEE. The CDR3 DNA reads as TGTGCCAGCAGCCTGGATAATGAGCAGTTCTTC. Amino acids: CASSLDNEQFF.

The chain couples TRBV7-2 to TRBJ1-3; D gene unclear. The CDR3 has 16 residues. The V end lost 0 bases, the J end lost 8 bases, and 17 bases lay between the germline ends. CDR1 and CDR2 from the germline V gene are SGHTA and FQGNSA. CDR3 sequence (DNA): TGTGCCAGCAGCTTAGCTCCAGGCCTTGGCGGGGACACCATATATTTT. Translating it yields CASSLAPGLGGDTIYF.

This clone has just a few counts. The chain's CDR3 is CASSYRPGQAYPMNTEAFF. CDR3 coding DNA: TGTGCCAGCAGTTACAGGCCGGGACAGGCCTATCCCATGAACACTGAAGCTTTCTTT. This chain joins TRBV6-7 and TRBJ1-1, with 8 bases lining up with TRBD1. TRBV6-7 has ORF status, its function being uncertain. Trimming took 2 bases from V and 0 from J; bases not matched to a gene: 14. The CDR3 extends over 19 amino acids.

V usage is TRBV7-2 and J usage is TRBJ2-7, with TRBD2 matching 9 bases. This CDR3 has 15 residues. Germline values: CDR1 SGHTA, CDR2 FQGNSA. V was pared by 5 bases and J by 7 bases, with 12 bases of the junction left unmatched. The CDR3 sequence: CASSPEWASGTEQYF. The CDR3 bases are TGTGCCAGCAGCCCCGAATGGGCTAGCGGGACGGAGCAGTACTTC.

This rearrangement joins TRBV9 to TRBJ2-7, with TRBD1 matching 9 bases. This CDR3 comprises 14 residues. J lost 5 bases, V lost 4 bases, and 7 bases had no gene match. Germline CDR1 reads SGDLS; CDR2 reads YYNGEE. CDR3 sequence: CASSRTGGRNEQYF. In nucleotides, the CDR3 is TGTGCCAGCAGCCGAACAGGGGGCAGGAACGAGCAGTACTTC.

The V and J genes are TRBV18 and TRBJ2-5; D might be TRBD2 (6 bases). The CDR3 contains 13 residues. Germline CDR1 is KGHSH and CDR2 is LQKENI. Trimming stripped 4 bases from V and 1 base from J, with 7 bases between. Here the CDR3 DNA reads TGTGCCAGCTCACGGGACTTCCAAGAGACCCAGTACTTC. Protein: CASSRDFQETQYF.

This sequence joins TRBV2 and TRBJ2-1; D is possibly TRBD2 (5 bases). The CDR3 sequence is 15 residues long. Germline CDR1 is SNHLY and CDR2 is FYNNEI. Trimming removed 3 bases from V and 3 bases from J, with 12 bases in between. CDR3 region: CASSDLASYYNEQFF. In nucleotides, the CDR3 is TGTGCCAGCAGTGACCTAGCCTCATACTACAATGAGCAGTTCTTC.

The chain links TRBV5-1 to TRBJ2-5, with D unresolved. The ends were cut back, 0 bases at V and 2 bases at J, with 8 bases in the middle. The CDR3 runs to 14 residues. Germline loops: CDR1 SGHRS, CDR2 YFSETQ. The CDR3 loop is CASSLGAEQETQYF. The CDR3 coding sequence is TGCGCCAGCAGCTTGGGGGCAGAGCAAGAGACCCAGTACTTC.

This sequence joins TRBV19 and TRBJ1-2, with 9 nucleotides matching TRBD1. CDR1 is LNHDA and CDR2 is SQIVND in the germline V gene (reference sequence). The CDR3 length is 15 residues. V gave up 3 bases and J gave up 5 bases; unmatched junction bases: 7. The CDR3 DNA follows: TGTGCCAGTAGTATCCCAAACGGACAGGGGTATGGCTACACCTTC. This encodes CASSIPNGQGYGYTF. Variable domain in full (rest from reference TRBV19 and TRBJ1-2): DGGITQSPKYLFRKEGQNVTLSCEQNLNHDAMYWYRQDPGQGLRLIYYSQIVNDFQKGDIAEGYSVSREKKESFPLTVTSAQKNPTAFYLCASSIPNGQGYGYTFGSGTRLTVV.

This chain uses TRBV30 with TRBJ1-2; D not resolved. Germline V lookup: CDR1 GTSNPN, CDR2 SVGIG (reference sequence). CDR3 length equals 13 residues. Trimming shortened V by 1 base and J by 5 bases, and 11 bases separated the two germline ends. The CDR3 DNA reads as TGTGCCTGGAGTGCAGGCAGCCATTATGGCTACACCTTC. This codes for CAWSAGSHYGYTF.

The chain joins TRBV5-4 to TRBJ2-2; 7 positions match TRBD2. V lost 6 bases and J lost 2; bases outside the gene matches: 10. CDR3 length: 16 residues. In germline, CDR1 is SGHNT, CDR2 YYREEE (reference sequence). The CDR3 region has the DNA TGTGCCAGCACGAATTGGGGGGGTCTTAACACCGGGGAGCTGTTTTTT. Amino acids: CASTNWGGLNTGELFF.